This entry describes one TCR beta chain. What it binds is unknown. The CDR3 loop spans 12 amino acids. The V end was cut by 4 bases, the J end by 1 base, with 1 base between. Germline CDR1 is LNHNV and CDR2 is YYDKDF (reference sequence). These data come from a study of T cell responses to AZD1222 COVID-19 vaccine. Study findings and constraints: No repertoire was sampled before or during the peak T cell response, only after it. Spike-wide coverage was observed for vaccine-associated CD4 TCRs, with dominant responses at 160-218 and 743-854. Following two doses of AZD1222, Spike-specific TCR breadth and depth rose. White British donors predominated, females outnumbered males, and clonal diversity was possibly underestimated.

TCRdb's copy holds only in-frame clones and misses some; the assay was immunoSEQ multiplex PCR. The table lists roughly 120,000 clones, 85% to 95% of them singletons, with over 6.5% in the top ten. Material: peripheral blood, obtained on day 0 of AZD1222 vaccination. The clonotype was recovered from an adult in good health. The rearrangement links TRBV15 to TRBJ2-2; D is ambiguous. CDR3 nucleotide sequence: TGTGCCACCAGCAAGAACACCGGGGAGCTGTTTTTT. As protein: CATSKNTGELFF.